This T cell receptor (beta chain) was found in a study of monozygotic twins with inflammatory bowel disease. This CDR3 is built from 15 residues. The germline CDR1 and CDR2 sequences are SGHTA and FQGNSA. To note about this clonotype: Its antigen is not known.

TCRdb re-called the 5' RACE reads, yielding one record per CDR3 amino acid sequence without DNA. This repertoire includes about 420,000 distinct CDR3 sequences. Study-wide results and caveats: IBD patients displayed reduced TCRbeta diversity (inverse Simpson) when set against healthy co-twins. There were differing immunosuppressive treatments, which may have added variability to patient repertoires.

What was sequenced was blood. The source is a human donor with ulcerative colitis or Crohn's disease, or a healthy co-twin of an affected twin (not recorded which). The rearrangement links TRBV7-2 to TRBJ2-3; absent DNA, TCRdb's TRBD2 call cannot be checked. The CDR3 sequence: CASSLQAGGPDTQYF.